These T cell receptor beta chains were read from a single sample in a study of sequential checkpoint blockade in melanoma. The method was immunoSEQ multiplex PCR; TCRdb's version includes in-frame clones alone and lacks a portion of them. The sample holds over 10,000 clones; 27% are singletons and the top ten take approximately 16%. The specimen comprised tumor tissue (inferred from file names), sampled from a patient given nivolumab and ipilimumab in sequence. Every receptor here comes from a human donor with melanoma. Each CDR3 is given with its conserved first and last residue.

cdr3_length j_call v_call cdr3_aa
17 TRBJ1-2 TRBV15 CATSRDPPRASNYGYTF
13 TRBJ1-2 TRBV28 CASSFRQVDGYTF
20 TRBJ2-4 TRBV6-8 CASSYSRFSDRGLAKNIQYF
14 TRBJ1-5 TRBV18 CASSPRRGNQPQHF
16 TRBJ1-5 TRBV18 CASSSDRLFSNQPQHF
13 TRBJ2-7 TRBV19 CASSMSGFYEQYF
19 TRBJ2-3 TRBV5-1 CASSSAPPRDRGLLDTQYF
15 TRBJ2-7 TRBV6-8 CASSYRDPRTSEQYF
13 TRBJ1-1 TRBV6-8 CASSYSKSRSAFF
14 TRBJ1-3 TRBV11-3 CASSPYRGGNTIYF
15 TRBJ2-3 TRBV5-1 CASSPDGARTDTQYF
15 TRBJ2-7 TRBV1 CASSQGLTGNYEQYF
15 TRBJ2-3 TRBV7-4 CASSLVSGSTDTQYF
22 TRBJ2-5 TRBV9 CASSVETVPAPRWATDRRTQYF
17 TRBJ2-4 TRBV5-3 CARSLLAGGIAKNIQYF
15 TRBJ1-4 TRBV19 CASSISSATNEKLFF
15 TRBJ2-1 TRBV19 CASSKTSGGFNEQFF
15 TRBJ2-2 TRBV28 CASSLGGQGSGELFF
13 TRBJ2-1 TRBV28 CASSLPGGQAQFF
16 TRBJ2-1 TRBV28 CASSLGAGITYNEQFF